This TCR beta chain was recorded in a study of cytomegalovirus exposure and HLA in healthy donors. This PCR relied on a set of 60 Vbeta primers and 13 Jbeta primers. Sequencing used immunoSEQ multiplex PCR; TCRdb keeps in-frame clones, though not all of them. The sample carries fewer than 150,000 clones, approximately 61% recorded once. This CDR3 spans 16 amino acids. Per the germline V gene, CDR1 is SGHNT and CDR2 is YYREEE (reference sequence). V trimming: 0 bases; J trimming: 6 bases; junction bases outside the gene matches: 9. This chain connects TRBV5-4 to TRBJ2-1; 7 positions agree with TRBD2. Input material: PBMCs. This receptor was identified in a human donor in good health. The CDR3 DNA follows: TGTGCCAGCAGCTTGGCGGGGAGGGTGGGAGGCAATGAGCAGTTCTTC. Its translation is CASSLAGRVGGNEQFF. The whole variable domain, remainder taken from reference TRBV5-4 and TRBJ2-1, is ETGVTQSPTHLIKTRGQQVTLRCSSQSGHNTVSWYQQALGQGPQFIFQYYREEENGRGNFPPRFSGLQFPNYSSELNVNALELDDSALYLCASSLAGRVGGNEQFFGPGTRLTVL.